This T cell receptor beta chain is from a study of shared clonotypes between healthy human individuals. Study-wide background: Donor ages ranged 18 to 49 years: a couple of women, a few men. Broader study findings: The represented genetic and exposure-history diversity was limited by the small number of donors.

CDR1 and CDR2 from the germline V gene are SGHRS and YFSETQ. The CDR3 contains 15 residues. Between the trimmed V and J ends, which lost 4 bases and 0 bases, there was a span of 13 bases. As regards this clone: Its antigen is currently unknown.

Authors' data handling: As immunoSEQ supplied junction-only sequences (without quality scores), filtering differed. Libraries were prepared by immunoSEQ multiplex PCR; TCRdb keeps only in-frame clonotypes and omits some of them. For V, J and clone size, that table is used; D and trimming come from the DNA. This table has 2 million to 2.5 million clones, 90% to 95% appearing once. There were only Caucasian adults among the donors, and all lived in Nashville, Tennessee. The V call is TRBV5-1, the J call TRBJ1-2; perhaps TRBD1 as D (5 bases). The sample consisted of naive CD4+ T cells from PBMCs. Subset described: CD45RA+ positively selected. The receptor comes from a man aged 18 to 30 in good health. Some clones in this sample may be carry-over from other donors' samples. DNA of the CDR3: TGCGCCAGCAGCCAGGGTGGACCAGCTAACTATGGCTACACCTTC. This sequence encodes CASSQGGPANYGYTF.